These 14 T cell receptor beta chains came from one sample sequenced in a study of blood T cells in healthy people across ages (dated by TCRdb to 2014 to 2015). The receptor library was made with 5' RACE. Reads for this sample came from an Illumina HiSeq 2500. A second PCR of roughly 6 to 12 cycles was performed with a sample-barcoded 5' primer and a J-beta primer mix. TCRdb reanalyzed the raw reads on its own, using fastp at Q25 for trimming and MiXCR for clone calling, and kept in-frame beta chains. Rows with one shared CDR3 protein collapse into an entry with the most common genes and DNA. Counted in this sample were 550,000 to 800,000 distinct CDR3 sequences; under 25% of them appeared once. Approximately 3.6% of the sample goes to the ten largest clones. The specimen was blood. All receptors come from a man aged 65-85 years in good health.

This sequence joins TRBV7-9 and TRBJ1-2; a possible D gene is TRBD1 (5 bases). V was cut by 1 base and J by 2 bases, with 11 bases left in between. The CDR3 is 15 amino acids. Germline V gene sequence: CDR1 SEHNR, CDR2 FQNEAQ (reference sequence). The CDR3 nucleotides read TGTGCCAGCAGCTTAGGGGCAGGGACCAACTATGGCTACACCTTC. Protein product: CASSLGAGTNYGYTF.

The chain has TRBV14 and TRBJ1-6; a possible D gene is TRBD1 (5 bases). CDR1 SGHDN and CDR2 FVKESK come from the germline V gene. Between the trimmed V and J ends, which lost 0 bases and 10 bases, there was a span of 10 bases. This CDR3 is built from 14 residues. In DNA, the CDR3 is TGTGCCAGCAGCCAAGAGGCCAGGGAATCACCCCTCCACTTT. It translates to CASSQEARESPLHF.

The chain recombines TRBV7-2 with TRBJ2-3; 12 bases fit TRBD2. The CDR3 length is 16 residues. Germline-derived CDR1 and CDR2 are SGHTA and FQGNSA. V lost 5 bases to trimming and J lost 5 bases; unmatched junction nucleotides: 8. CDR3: CASSETSGRVLDTQYF. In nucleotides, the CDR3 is TGTGCCAGCAGCGAGACTAGCGGGAGAGTATTAGATACGCAGTATTTT.

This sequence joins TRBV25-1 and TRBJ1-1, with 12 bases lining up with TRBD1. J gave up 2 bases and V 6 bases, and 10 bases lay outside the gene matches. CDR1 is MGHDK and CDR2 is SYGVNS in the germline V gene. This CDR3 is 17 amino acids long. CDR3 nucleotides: TGTGCCAGCAGCGGGGACAGGGGGCGAAAAATAAACACTGAAGCTTTCTTT. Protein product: CASSGDRGRKINTEAFF.

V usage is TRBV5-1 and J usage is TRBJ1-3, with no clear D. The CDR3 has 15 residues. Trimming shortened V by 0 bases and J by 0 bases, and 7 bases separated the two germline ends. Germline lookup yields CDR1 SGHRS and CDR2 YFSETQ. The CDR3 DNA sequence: TGCGCCAGCAGCTTGGACAGTCCCTCTGGAAACACCATATATTTT. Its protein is CASSLDSPSGNTIYF. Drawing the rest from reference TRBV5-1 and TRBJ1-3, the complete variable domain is KAGVTQTPRYLIKTRGQQVTLSCSPISGHRSVSWYQQTPGQGLQFLFEYFSETQRNKGNFPGRFSGRQFSNSRSEMNVSTLELGDSALYLCASSLDSPSGNTIYFGEGSWLTVV.

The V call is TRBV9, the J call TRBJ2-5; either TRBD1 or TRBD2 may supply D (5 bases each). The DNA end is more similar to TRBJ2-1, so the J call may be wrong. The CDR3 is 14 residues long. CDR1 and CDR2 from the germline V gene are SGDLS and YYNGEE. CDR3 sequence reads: CASSVSGDLNEQFF. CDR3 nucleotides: TGTGCCAGCAGCGTATCCGGGGACCTCAATGAGCAGTTCTTC.

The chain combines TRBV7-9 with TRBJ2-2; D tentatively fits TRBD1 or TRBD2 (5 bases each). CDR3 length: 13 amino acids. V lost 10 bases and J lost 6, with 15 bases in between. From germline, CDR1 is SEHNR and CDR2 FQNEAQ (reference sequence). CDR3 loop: CATRGLGAGELFF. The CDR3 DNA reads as TGTGCCACCCGGGGCCTGGGGGCCGGGGAGCTGTTTTTT.

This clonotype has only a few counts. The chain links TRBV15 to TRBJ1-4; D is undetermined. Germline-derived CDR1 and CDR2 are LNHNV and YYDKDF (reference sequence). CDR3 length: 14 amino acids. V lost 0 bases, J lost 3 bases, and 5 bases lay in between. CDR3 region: CATSREQSNEKLFF. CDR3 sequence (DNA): TGTGCCACCAGCAGAGAACAGTCTAATGAAAAACTGTTTTTT.

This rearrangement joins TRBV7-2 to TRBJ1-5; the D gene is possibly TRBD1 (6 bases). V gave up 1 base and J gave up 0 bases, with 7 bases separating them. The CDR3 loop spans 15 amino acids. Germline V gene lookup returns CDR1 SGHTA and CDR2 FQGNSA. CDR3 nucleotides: TGTGCCAGCAGCTTAGACAGGGTTAGCAATCAGCCCCAGCATTTT. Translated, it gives CASSLDRVSNQPQHF.

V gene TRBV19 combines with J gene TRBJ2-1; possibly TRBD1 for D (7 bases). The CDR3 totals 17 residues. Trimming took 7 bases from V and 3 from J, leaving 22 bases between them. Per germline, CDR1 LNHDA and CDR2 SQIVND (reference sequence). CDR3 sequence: CASTLRLRQGGYNEQFF. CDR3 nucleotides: TGTGCCAGTACCTTAAGACTACGACAGGGAGGCTACAATGAGCAGTTCTTC.

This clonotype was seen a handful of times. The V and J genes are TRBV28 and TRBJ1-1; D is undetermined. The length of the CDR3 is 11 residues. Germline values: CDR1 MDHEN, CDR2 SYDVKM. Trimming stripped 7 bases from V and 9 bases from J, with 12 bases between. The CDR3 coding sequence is TGTGCCAGCACGTCCAGGACGCAAGCTTTCTTT. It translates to CASTSRTQAFF.

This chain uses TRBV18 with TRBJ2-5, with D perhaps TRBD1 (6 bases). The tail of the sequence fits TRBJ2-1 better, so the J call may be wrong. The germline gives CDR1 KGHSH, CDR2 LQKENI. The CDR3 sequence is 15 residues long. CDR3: CASSPVGATYNEQFF. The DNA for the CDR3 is TGTGCCAGCTCACCAGTGGGGGCCACTTACAATGAGCAGTTCTTC.

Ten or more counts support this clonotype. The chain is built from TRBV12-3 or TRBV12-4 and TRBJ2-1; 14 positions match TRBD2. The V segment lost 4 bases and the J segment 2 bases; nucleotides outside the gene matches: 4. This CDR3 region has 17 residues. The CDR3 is CASSSPGLAGAYNEQFF. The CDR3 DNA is TGTGCCAGCAGTTCCCCGGGACTAGCGGGAGCCTACAATGAGCAGTTCTTC.

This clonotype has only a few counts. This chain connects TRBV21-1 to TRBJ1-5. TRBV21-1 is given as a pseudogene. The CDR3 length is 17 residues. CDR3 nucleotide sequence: TGTGCCAGCAGCAAAGAACCTCCGGGGGGGTCGTATCAGCCCCAGCATTTT. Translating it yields CASSKEPPGGSYQPQHF.